This T cell receptor (beta chain) originates from a study of shared clonotypes between healthy human individuals. Study observations and caveats: Rarefaction demonstrated incomplete sorted-subset sequencing despite large depth.

For this clone: The antigen is unknown.

This CDR3 contains 12 residues. The V and J ends lost 6 bases and 4 bases respectively, with 10 bases between them. CDR1 and CDR2 from the germline V gene are MNHEY and SVGAGI. It was CD45RO-negative cells, positively selected for CCR7, that made up naive CD8 cells, with terminally differentiated effector memory CD45RA+ cells excluded. Profiled with immunoSEQ multiplex PCR; TCRdb holds only in-frame clones, not every one. This table holds some 2.1 million clones, over 85% found once. This clonotype was sampled from a man aged 18 to 35 in good health. Some clones in this sample may be carry-over from other donors' samples. Sequenced sample: naive CD8+ T cells from PBMCs. V usage is TRBV6-5 and J usage is TRBJ2-7; tentative D call: TRBD1 (5 bases). The CDR3 spells CASSVDSYEQYF. The CDR3 nucleotides read TGTGCCAGCAGCGTAGACAGTTACGAGCAGTACTTC.